A single sample gave rise to the 15 T cell receptor beta chains below, sequenced in a study of cytomegalovirus exposure and HLA in healthy donors. With 60 Vbeta and 13 Jbeta primers, the PCR was carried out. Generated by immunoSEQ multiplex PCR, the TCRdb table keeps only in-frame clones and is missing some. The repertoire holds about 160,000 clones, with around 86% as singletons. What was sequenced was PBMCs. The receptors were sampled from a human donor in good health.

A single count supports this clone. This chain links TRBV5-6 with TRBJ2-4; 9 bases agree with TRBD1. Per the germline V gene, CDR1 is SGHDT and CDR2 is YYEEEE. The junction had 8 bases not matched to a gene; V was cut back by 5 bases and J by 8 bases. There are 14 residues in the CDR3. The CDR3 sequence is CASSLPGQGHIQYF. The CDR3 DNA sequence: TGTGCCAGCAGTCTCCCGGGACAGGGTCACATTCAGTACTTC.

V usage is TRBV7-9 and J usage is TRBJ1-2; weak D call: TRBD1 (6 bases). Germline V gives CDR1 SEHNR, CDR2 FQNEAQ (reference sequence). The CDR3 extends over 13 amino acids. V was trimmed by 4 bases and J by 7 bases, leaving 13 bases between them. This chain's CDR3 is CASSSPGASGYTF. The CDR3 DNA sequence: TGTGCCAGCAGCTCCCCAGGGGCCAGTGGCTACACCTTC.

The chain combines TRBV5-1 with TRBJ1-2, with D uncertain. V lost 0 bases, J lost 4 bases, and 10 bases lay in between. The CDR3 is 14 amino acids. Germline CDR1 and CDR2: SGHRS and YFSETQ. The CDR3, as DNA: TGCGCCAGCAGCTTGGAGCTAGAGGGCTATGGCTACACCTTC. Protein sequence: CASSLELEGYGYTF. Full variable domain (outside the CDR3, taken from reference TRBV5-1 and TRBJ1-2): KAGVTQTPRYLIKTRGQQVTLSCSPISGHRSVSWYQQTPGQGLQFLFEYFSETQRNKGNFPGRFSGRQFSNSRSEMNVSTLELGDSALYLCASSLELEGYGYTFGSGTRLTVV.

The chain joins TRBV28 to TRBJ1-5; D is ambiguous. Germline CDR1 and CDR2: MDHEN and SYDVKM. This CDR3 has 13 residues. The V end lost 6 bases, the J end lost 4 bases, and 10 bases lay between the germline ends. In DNA form, the CDR3 reads TGTGCCAGCAGCCCGCACAGTAATCAGCCCCAGCATTTT. This translates into CASSPHSNQPQHF.

The chain links TRBV11-3 to TRBJ2-3; 8 nucleotides line up with TRBD2. The CDR3 sequence is 16 residues long. V trimming: 7 bases; J trimming: 1 base; junction bases outside the gene matches: 10. Germline V gene sequence: CDR1 SGHNT, CDR2 YENEEA. CDR3 residues: CASTTRGGGRTDTQYF. The CDR3 DNA reads TGTGCCAGCACCACTCGGGGCGGGGGGCGCACAGATACGCAGTATTTT.

V gene TRBV5-6 combines with J gene TRBJ2-3; possibly TRBD1 for D (6 bases). The CDR3 is 13 residues long. V shed 3 bases and J shed 5 bases, with 10 bases lying between them. Germline CDR1 and CDR2: SGHDT and YYEEEE. The CDR3 loop is CASSWTDRDTQYF. CDR3 DNA: TGTGCCAGCAGCTGGACAGATAGAGATACGCAGTATTTT.

In this sample, this clone turned up a few times. The rearrangement uses TRBV15 and TRBJ2-2, with D maybe TRBD2 (7 bases). This CDR3 is 16 amino acids long. V gave up 6 bases and J gave up 4 bases, with 18 bases separating them. The V gene's germline CDR1 is LNHNV and CDR2 YYDKDF (reference sequence). The CDR3 bases are TGTGCCACCAGTACAAGCGGGACACCTCTCACCGGGGAGCTGTTTTTT. Amino acids: CATSTSGTPLTGELFF.

This chain uses TRBV2 with TRBJ1-1, with 8 positions matching TRBD1. This CDR3 comprises 14 residues. CDR1 and CDR2 (germline): SNHLY, FYNNEI. V shed 4 bases, J shed 5 bases, and the junction held 6 bases outside the gene matches. The CDR3: CASSGTGSRTEAFF. DNA for the CDR3: TGTGCCAGCAGTGGGACAGGGTCGCGGACTGAAGCTTTCTTT.

The gene calls are TRBV29-1 and TRBJ1-2, with D unclear. CDR3 length: 12 amino acids. Trimming removed 6 bases from V and 4 bases from J, with 12 bases in between. The V gene's germline CDR1 is SQVTM and CDR2 ANQGSEA. The CDR3 sequence: CSVATGSYGYTF. The CDR3 DNA reads as TGCAGCGTCGCCACCGGGTCCTATGGCTACACCTTC.

The CDR3 region is CASSLDRAQTGAETQYF. The CDR3 region has the DNA TGTGCCAGCAGCTTAGATCGGGCGCAGACAGGAGCGGAGACCCAGTACTTC. This chain uses TRBV11-2 with TRBJ2-5; a possible D gene is TRBD1 (6 bases). Germline values: CDR1 SGHAT, CDR2 FQNNGV. The CDR3 totals 17 residues. With 0 bases removed from V and 5 bases from J, the gap between germline ends came to 19 bases. The whole variable domain, filled in from reference TRBV11-2 and TRBJ2-5, reads EAGVAQSPRYKIIEKRQSVAFWCNPISGHATLYWYQQILGQGPKLLIQFQNNGVVDDSQLPKDRFSAERLKGVDSTLKIQPAKLEDSAVYLCASSLDRAQTGAETQYFGPGTRLLVL.

This clone was counted between two and nine times. This chain uses TRBV9 with TRBJ2-7; 11 nucleotides align to TRBD1. The CDR3 spans 14 residues. The J segment lost 3 bases and the V segment lost 3 bases, leaving 2 bases of the junction unmatched. Germline loops: CDR1 SGDLS, CDR2 YYNGEE. CDR3 sequence (DNA): TGTGCCAGCAGCGGGACAGGGGGCGACTACGAGCAGTACTTC. It specifies CASSGTGGDYEQYF.

The chain is built from TRBV4-1 and TRBJ1-1; D possibly corresponds to TRBD1 (5 bases). This CDR3 has 18 residues. Germline lookup yields CDR1 MGHRA and CDR2 YSYEKL. Trimming stripped 0 bases from V and 0 bases from J, with 17 bases between. The CDR3 DNA sequence: TGCGCCAGCAGCCAAGACCCGGGGCTAAGCGGGATGAACACTGAAGCTTTCTTT. This encodes CASSQDPGLSGMNTEAFF.

The genes are TRBV19 and TRBJ2-2; TRBD1 matches 9 bases. V dropped 6 bases and J dropped 2; count of bases not matched to a gene: 4. The CDR3 is 15 residues long. Germline loops: CDR1 LNHDA, CDR2 SQIVND (reference sequence). CDR3 sequence: CASRRQGVNTGELFF. The CDR3 DNA sequence: TGTGCCAGTAGAAGACAGGGGGTTAACACCGGGGAGCTGTTTTTT.

This clone was detected a few times. This chain connects TRBV12-5 to TRBJ1-2, with D possibly TRBD1 on 6 matching bases. The V gene's germline CDR1 is LGHNT and CDR2 FRNRAP. The CDR3 length is 12 residues. Trimming left V 4 bases short and J 5 bases short, with 8 bases between. The CDR3 loop reads CASGYTGYGYTF. In DNA form, the CDR3 reads TGTGCTAGTGGTTACACAGGGTATGGCTACACCTTC.

J is TRBJ1-6 and V is TRBV2; D gene uncertain. V dropped 4 bases and J dropped 5 bases, with 6 bases sitting between them. Germline CDR1 is SNHLY and CDR2 is FYNNEI. This CDR3 is 13 amino acids long. In DNA form, the CDR3 reads TGTGCCAGCAGTGCCCTCGATAATTCACCCCTCCACTTT. This gives the protein CASSALDNSPLHF.